This TCR beta chain was captured in a study of blood T cell repertoires in COVID-19. Clones were read by immunoSEQ multiplex PCR, and TCRdb kept only the in-frame ones, dropping some. The sample contains roughly 220,000 clones, 80% of which appear only once. Germline-derived CDR1 and CDR2 are SGHDN and FVKESK. CDR3 length: 15 amino acids. Trimming at V came to 3 bases and at J to 7 bases, leaving 2 bases not matched to a gene. This clone was counted only a few times. Other DNA sequences in this sample translate to the same CDR3. The TCR comes from a man aged 30 to 39 with acute COVID-19. The chain uses TRBV14 and TRBJ2-1; 14 nucleotides align to TRBD2. The material sequenced was PBMCs or T cells enriched from blood (not recorded which). CDR3 DNA: TGTGCCAGCAGCCAGACTAGCGGGGGGGGAAATGAGCAGTTCTTC. It codes for CASSQTSGGGNEQFF.